This T cell receptor beta chain comes out of a study of T cells in Graves' hyperthyroidism and ophthalmopathy. Study at large: Initial diagnosis, before any treatment, was when peripheral blood was collected. General observations from the study: The authors' 13 V-J model separated ophthalmopathy from stable hyperthyroidism.

Among the patients, aged 18 to 65, hyperthyroidism was newly diagnosed and had lasted under 2 months. Predating any ophthalmopathy symptoms, the blood sample was taken at first hyperthyroidism diagnosis. Template material for amplifying TCR beta CDR3 regions consisted of RNA transcripts. An initial round of RT-PCR targeting the TCR CDR3 relied on the HTBI primer set. A single record per CDR3 protein comes from TCRdb applying MiXCR to the multiplex PCR reads. This table has 250,000 to 300,000 distinct CDR3 sequences, 14% to 15% appearing once. This clonotype showed up many times. Its antigen is undetermined. Specimen: blood. The source is a woman aged 40 to 50 with Graves' hyperthyroidism that later progressed to Graves' ophthalmopathy.

CDR3 residues: CASRSPLLDEQYF. The CDR3 region has the DNA TGTGCCAGCAGATCACCCCTCCTAGACGAGCAGTACTTC. The J gene is TRBJ2-7, the V gene TRBV7-9, with unresolved D. Trimming pared 6 bases from V and 5 bases from J, leaving 14 bases between. This CDR3 has 13 residues. Germline CDR1 SEHNR, CDR2 FQNEAQ (reference sequence).